This T cell receptor beta chain derives from a study of a mutant IDH1 vaccine in newly diagnosed glioma (dated by TCRdb to the early 2020s). With respect to the entire study: In the chemotherapy-containing groups, vaccination started alongside temozolomide cycles, whereas in patients who had radiotherapy alone it started 4-6 weeks after radiotherapy. For exploratory analyses, 25 to 30 treated patients had longitudinal TCRB deep sequencing done wherever samples were available. Prior to enrollment, standard therapy consisting of radiotherapy alone, temozolomide alone, or radiochemotherapy with temozolomide had been administered to patients, with the combination being received by most patients. Of the approximately 34 patients who were treated, around 62% were male and about 40% were female, and the mean age was around 41 years. Peripheral blood samples were drawn at six visits, namely V03 (baseline), V05, V07, V10, V12 and V13. The week-35 safety follow-up was designated visit V12, and the week-47 end of study was designated visit V13.

The germline V gene (reference sequence) specifies MNHEY as CDR1 and SMNVEV as CDR2. Cut back by 6 bases and 6 bases, the V and J ends lie 14 bases apart. The CDR3 contains 13 residues, cysteine and phenylalanine counted. Only the CDR3 DNA is retained, 39 bases long and in frame from the first base. Only a few counts were recorded for this clone. Its antigen remains unidentified. The input lacks base qualities; no much larger clone sits a single base away. Receptors were amplified or captured by the immunoSEQ multiplex PCR assay. The hsTCRB Kit was used according to the manufacturer's protocol to amplify rearranged TCR beta chain sequences. Sequencing of TCRB libraries was carried out on an Illumina MiSeq. Concerning the study's data processing: Demultiplexing, trimming and gene mapping were performed with the kit vendor's proprietary platform. TCRdb provides this immuneACCESS table in a form limited to in-frame rearrangements. Some clones are lacking; in checked studies, under half of them reflect an unresolved V gene, and why the rest are absent is not known. V and J calls and clone size follow that table, whereas D and trimming were derived from the DNA. Across this sample there are 65,000 to 85,000 clones, with 85% to 90% seen only once. The ten biggest clones cover 2% to 2.5% of the sample.

The full study reports these points: Selection of PBMC samples for TCRB deep sequencing was based on availability. Pseudoprogression appeared unrelated to alterations in the top peripheral T cell clonotypes detected by TCRB sequencing. According to the authors, sample limitations meant that analyses of patient blood samples could not be reproduced. Across multiple MHC alleles, vaccine-induced immune responses were seen in more than 90% of patients.

Taken with the paper, the label for time point translates to: week 35, safety follow-up. Every vaccine dose consisted of 300 ug of a 20-mer mutant IDH1 peptide in Montanide, administered subcutaneously together with topical imiquimod. Patients were given eight vaccinations, in weeks 1, 3, 5, 7, 11, 15, 19 and 23, which matched visits V03 through V10. Newly diagnosed WHO grade 3 or 4 IDH1-mutant astrocytomas showing loss of nuclear ATRX were present in the donors. The samples were drawn from NOA16, a multicentre, single-arm, open-label phase I trial in Germany that tested a mutant IDH1 peptide vaccine in humans for the first time. Genomic DNA for TCRB sequencing was extracted from EDTA blood using the DNeasy Blood and Tissue Kit.

The specimen comprised PBMCs, sampled from a glioma patient whose treatment included an IDH1 peptide vaccine. This clonotype was sampled from a man younger than 40 with glioma. The chain is made from TRBV27 and TRBJ1-1, with an unclear D gene assignment. Here is the DNA: TGTGCCAGCAGCTGGGGTGCCGCAGCTGAAGCTTTCTTT. This encodes CASSWGAAAEAFF.